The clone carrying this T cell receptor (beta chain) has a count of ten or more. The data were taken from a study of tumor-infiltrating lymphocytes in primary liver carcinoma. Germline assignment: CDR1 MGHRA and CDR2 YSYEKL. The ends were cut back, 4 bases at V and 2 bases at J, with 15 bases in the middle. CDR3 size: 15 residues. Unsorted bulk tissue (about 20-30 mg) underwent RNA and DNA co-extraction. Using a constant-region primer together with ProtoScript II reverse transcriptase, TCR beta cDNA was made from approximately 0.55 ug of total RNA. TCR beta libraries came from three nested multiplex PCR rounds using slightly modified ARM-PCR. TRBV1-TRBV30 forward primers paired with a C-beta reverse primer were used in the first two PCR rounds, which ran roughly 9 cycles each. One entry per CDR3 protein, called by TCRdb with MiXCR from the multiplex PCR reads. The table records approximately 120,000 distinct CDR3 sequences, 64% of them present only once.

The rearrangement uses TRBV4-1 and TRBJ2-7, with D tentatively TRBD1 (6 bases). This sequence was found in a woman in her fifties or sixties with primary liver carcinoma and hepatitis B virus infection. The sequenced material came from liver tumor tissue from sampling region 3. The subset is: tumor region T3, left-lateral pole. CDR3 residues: CASSLRDTETYEQYF. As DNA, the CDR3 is TGCGCCAGCAGCCTTCGGGACACCGAAACCTACGAGCAGTACTTC.